This T cell receptor (beta chain) comes out of a study of response to subunit inactivated influenza vaccine. TCRdb ran MiXCR on the RT-PCR reads and lists one entry per CDR3 protein. Among roughly 700,000 distinct CDR3 sequences listed, roughly 14% were seen once. This CDR3 is built from 18 residues. Germline-derived CDR1 and CDR2 are ENHRY and SYGVKD. The V and J ends lost 3 bases and 0 bases respectively, with 19 bases between them. This chain connects TRBV10-3 to TRBJ2-3, with D perhaps TRBD2 (6 bases). This clonotype originated in a man over 45 who received an inactivated influenza vaccine. The sample was PBMCs from blood, taken 14 to 15 days before vaccination. CDR3 region: CAISDPTSPGTSTDTQYF. In DNA form, the CDR3 reads TGTGCCATCAGTGACCCCACCTCCCCGGGGACTAGCACAGATACGCAGTATTTT.